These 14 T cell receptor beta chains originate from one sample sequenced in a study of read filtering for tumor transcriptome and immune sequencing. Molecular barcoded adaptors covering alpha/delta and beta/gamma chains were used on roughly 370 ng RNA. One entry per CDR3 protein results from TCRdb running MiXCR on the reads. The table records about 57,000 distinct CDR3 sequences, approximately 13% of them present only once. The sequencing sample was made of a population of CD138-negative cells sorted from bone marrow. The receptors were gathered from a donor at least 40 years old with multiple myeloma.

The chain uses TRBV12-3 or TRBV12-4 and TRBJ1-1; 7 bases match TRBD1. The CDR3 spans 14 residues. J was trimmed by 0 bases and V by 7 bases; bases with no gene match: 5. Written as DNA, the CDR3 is TGTGCCAGCACCCCAACAGGGGTGAACACTGAAGCTTTCTTT. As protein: CASTPTGVNTEAFF.

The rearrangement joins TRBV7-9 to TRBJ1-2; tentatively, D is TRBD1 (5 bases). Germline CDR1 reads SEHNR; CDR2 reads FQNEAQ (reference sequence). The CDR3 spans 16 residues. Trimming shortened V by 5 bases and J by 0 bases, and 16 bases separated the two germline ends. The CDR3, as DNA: TGTGCCAGCAGCCCTCCAGTTACAGGATCTAACTATGGCTACACCTTC. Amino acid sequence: CASSPPVTGSNYGYTF.

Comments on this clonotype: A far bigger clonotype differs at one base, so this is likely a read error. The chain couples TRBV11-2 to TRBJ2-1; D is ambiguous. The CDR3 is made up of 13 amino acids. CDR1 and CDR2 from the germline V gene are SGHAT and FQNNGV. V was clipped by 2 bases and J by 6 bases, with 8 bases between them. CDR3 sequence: CASSLSPINEQFF. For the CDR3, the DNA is TGTGCCAGCAGCTTAAGCCCAATCAATGAGCAGTTCTTC.

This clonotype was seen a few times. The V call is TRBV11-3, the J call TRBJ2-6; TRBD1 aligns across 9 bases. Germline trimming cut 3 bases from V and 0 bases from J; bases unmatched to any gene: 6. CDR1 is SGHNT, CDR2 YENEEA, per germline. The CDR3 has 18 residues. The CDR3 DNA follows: TGTGCCAGCAGCTTCCCCGGGACAGGGTACTCTGGGGCCAACGTCCTGACTTTC. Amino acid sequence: CASSFPGTGYSGANVLTF.

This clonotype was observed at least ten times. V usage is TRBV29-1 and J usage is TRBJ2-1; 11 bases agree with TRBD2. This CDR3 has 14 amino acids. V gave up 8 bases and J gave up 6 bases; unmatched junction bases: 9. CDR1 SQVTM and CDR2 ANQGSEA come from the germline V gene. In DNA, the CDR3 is TGCAGCCCCTGGTCAACTAGCGGGAGCAATGAGCAGTTCTTC. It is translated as CSPWSTSGSNEQFF.

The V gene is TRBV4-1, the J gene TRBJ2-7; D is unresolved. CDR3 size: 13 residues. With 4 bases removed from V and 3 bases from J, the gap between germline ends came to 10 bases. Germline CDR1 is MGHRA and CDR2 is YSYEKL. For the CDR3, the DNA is TGCGCCAGCAGCCCAGAAAACTTCTACGAGCAGTACTTC. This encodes CASSPENFYEQYF.

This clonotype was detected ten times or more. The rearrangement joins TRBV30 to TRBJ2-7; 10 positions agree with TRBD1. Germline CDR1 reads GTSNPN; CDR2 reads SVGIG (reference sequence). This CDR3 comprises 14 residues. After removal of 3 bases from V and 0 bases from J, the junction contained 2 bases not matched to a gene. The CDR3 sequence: CAWRGQGSSYEQYF. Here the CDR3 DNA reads TGTGCCTGGAGGGGACAGGGGAGCTCCTACGAGCAGTACTTC.

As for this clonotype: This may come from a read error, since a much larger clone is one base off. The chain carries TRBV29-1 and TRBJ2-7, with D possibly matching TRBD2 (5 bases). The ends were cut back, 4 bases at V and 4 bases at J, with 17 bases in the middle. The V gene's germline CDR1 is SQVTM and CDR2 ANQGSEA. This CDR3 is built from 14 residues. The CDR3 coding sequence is TGCAGCGTTGTTGTAGCGTCCAGTTTTTACGAGCAGTACTTC. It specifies CSVVVASSFYEQYF.

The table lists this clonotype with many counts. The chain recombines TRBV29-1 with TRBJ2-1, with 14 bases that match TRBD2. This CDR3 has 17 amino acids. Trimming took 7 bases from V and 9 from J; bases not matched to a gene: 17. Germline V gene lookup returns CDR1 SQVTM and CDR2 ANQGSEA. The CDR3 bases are TGCAGCGCCGTCGGGACTAGCGGGAGCCGAGCGGACGGTGAGCAGTTCTTC. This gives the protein CSAVGTSGSRADGEQFF.

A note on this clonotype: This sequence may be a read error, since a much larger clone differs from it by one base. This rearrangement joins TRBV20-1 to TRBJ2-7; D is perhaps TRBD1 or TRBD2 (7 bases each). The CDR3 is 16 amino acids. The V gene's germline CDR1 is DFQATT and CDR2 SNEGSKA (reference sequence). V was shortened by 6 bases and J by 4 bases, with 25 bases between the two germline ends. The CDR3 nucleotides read TGCAGTGCGATAGGAAAGGCGGGGACAGCGGGGTACGAGCAGTACTTC. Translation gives CSAIGKAGTAGYEQYF.

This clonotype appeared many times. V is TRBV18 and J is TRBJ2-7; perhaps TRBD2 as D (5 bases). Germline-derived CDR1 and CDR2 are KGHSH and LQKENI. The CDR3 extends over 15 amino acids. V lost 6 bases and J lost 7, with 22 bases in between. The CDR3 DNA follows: TGTGCCAGCTCGCTCCAACAAGGTCTCTCGGGAGAGCAGTACTTC. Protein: CASSLQQGLSGEQYF.

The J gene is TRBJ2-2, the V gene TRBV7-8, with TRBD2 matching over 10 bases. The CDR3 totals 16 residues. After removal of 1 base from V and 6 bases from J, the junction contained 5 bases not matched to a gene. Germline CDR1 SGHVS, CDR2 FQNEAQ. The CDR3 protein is CASSLDPSGSSGELFF. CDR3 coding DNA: TGTGCCAGCAGCTTAGATCCTAGCGGGAGTTCCGGGGAGCTGTTTTTT.

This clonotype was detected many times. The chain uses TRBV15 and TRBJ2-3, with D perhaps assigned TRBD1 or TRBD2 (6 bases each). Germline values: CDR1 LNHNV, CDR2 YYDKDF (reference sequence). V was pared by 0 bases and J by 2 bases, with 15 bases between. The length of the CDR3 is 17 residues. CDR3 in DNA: TGTGCCACCAGCAGAGATGTGGGGGGCCGGGTCACAGATACGCAGTATTTT. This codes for CATSRDVGGRVTDTQYF.

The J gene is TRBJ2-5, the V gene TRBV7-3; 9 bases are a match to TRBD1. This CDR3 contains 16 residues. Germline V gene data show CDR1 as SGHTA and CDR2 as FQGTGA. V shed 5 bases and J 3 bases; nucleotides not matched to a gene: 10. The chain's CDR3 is CASSPTTDRGEETQYF. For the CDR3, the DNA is TGTGCCAGCAGCCCCACAACGGACAGGGGAGAAGAGACCCAGTACTTC.